Listed here are 26 T cell receptor beta chains from one sample, sequenced in a study of Ad26.COV2.S vaccination and SARS-CoV-2 variants. Clones were read by immunoSEQ multiplex PCR, and TCRdb kept only the in-frame ones, dropping some. The sample contains some 39,000 clones, 75% to 85% of which appear only once. The sequencing here drew on peripheral blood, taken after recovery from COVID-19. The source is a human donor who had recovered from COVID-19.

The chain has TRBV7-2 and TRBJ1-5; no firm D call. Germline loops: CDR1 SGHTA, CDR2 FQGNSA. The CDR3 contains 15 residues. Trimming cost V 3 bases and J 1 base, with 10 bases left between them. DNA for the CDR3: TGTGCCAGCAGCTTTTCCGTATGGAGCAATCAGCCCCAGCATTTT. This translates into CASSFSVWSNQPQHF. The entire variable domain, with the rest obtained from reference TRBV7-2 and TRBJ1-5, is as follows: GAGVSQSPSNKVTEKGKDVELRCDPISGHTALYWYRQSLGQGLEFLIYFQGNSAPDKSGLPSDRFSAERTGGSVSTLTIQRTQQEDSAVYLCASSFSVWSNQPQHFGDGTRLSIL.

The rearrangement links TRBV3-1 (or the pseudogene TRBV3-2) to TRBJ1-4; D not certain. The CDR3 is 13 amino acids. Deletions cut 4 bases from V and 5 bases from J, with 8 bases between. CDR1 and CDR2 from the germline V gene are LGHDT and YNNKEL (reference sequence). The CDR3 protein is CASSPTGNEKLFF. In nucleotides, the CDR3 is TGTGCCAGCAGCCCGACGGGAAATGAAAAACTGTTTTTT.

V is TRBV5-6 and J is TRBJ2-3, with D possibly TRBD1 on 6 matching bases. The CDR3 consists of 15 residues. Germline values: CDR1 SGHDT, CDR2 YYEEEE. The germline V and J ends were trimmed by 3 bases and 4 bases, with 15 bases remaining between them. CDR3 residues: CASSSEIGGPDTQYF. The CDR3 DNA reads TGTGCCAGCAGCTCCGAGATTGGGGGCCCAGATACGCAGTATTTT.

The CDR3 here is CASSRQPGGNTEAFF. In nucleotides, the CDR3 is TGTGCCAGTAGTAGGCAGCCGGGGGGGAACACTGAAGCTTTCTTT. The gene calls are TRBV19 and TRBJ1-1, with a possible D match to TRBD1 (5 bases). CDR3 size: 15 residues. V was clipped by 4 bases and J by 1 base, with 13 bases between them. Germline CDR1 is LNHDA and CDR2 is SQIVND (reference sequence).

This clone has a handful of counts. The genes are TRBV5-1 and TRBJ2-7; D is perhaps TRBD1 (6 bases). Trimming removed 1 base from V and 2 bases from J, with 7 bases in between. This CDR3 contains 13 residues. The germline V gene encodes CDR1 SGHRS and CDR2 YFSETQ. As DNA, the CDR3 is TGCGCCAGCAGCTTGACAGGGACCTACGAGCAGTACTTC. Translation gives CASSLTGTYEQYF.

The chain carries TRBV2 and TRBJ1-4, with 8 positions matching TRBD1. The CDR3 runs to 11 residues. Germline CDR1 reads SNHLY; CDR2 reads FYNNEI. Trimming took 8 bases from V and 13 from J; bases not matched to a gene: 6. CDR3 residues: CASDRTGTLFF. CDR3 sequence (DNA): TGTGCCAGCGACCGGACAGGGACACTGTTTTTT.

This rearrangement joins TRBV14 to TRBJ2-1; D is perhaps TRBD2 (7 bases). There are 19 residues in the CDR3. V gave up 6 bases and J gave up 5 bases, with 29 bases separating them. The germline CDR1 and CDR2 sequences are SGHDN and FVKESK. The CDR3 region is CASRRVRGPTFPYHNEQFF. The CDR3 region has the DNA TGTGCCAGCAGGAGGGTGCGGGGGCCTACCTTCCCCTACCACAATGAGCAGTTCTTC.

The rearrangement uses TRBV7-9 and TRBJ1-1; D unclear. CDR1 is SEHNR and CDR2 is FQNEAQ in the germline V gene (reference sequence). Deletions cut 5 bases from V and 2 bases from J, with 9 bases between. The CDR3 consists of 13 residues. This CDR3 is CASSRLTNTEAFF. The CDR3 DNA sequence: TGTGCCAGCAGCCGACTTACTAACACTGAAGCTTTCTTT.

This clone was seen only a few times. The chain employs TRBV30 and TRBJ1-2; 7 bases agree with TRBD1. J was trimmed by 8 bases and V by 7 bases; bases with no gene match: 10. Per germline, CDR1 GTSNPN and CDR2 SVGIG (reference sequence). The CDR3 has 12 residues. Here the CDR3 DNA reads TGTGCCTCCTCAGGGGGATCGGGGGGCTACACCTTC. As protein: CASSGGSGGYTF. The full variable domain, its missing parts supplied by reference TRBV30 and TRBJ1-2, is SQTIHQWPATLVQPVGSPLSLECTVEGTSNPNLYWYRQAAGRGLQLLFYSVGIGQISSEVPQNLSASRPQDRQFILSSKKLLLSDSGFYLCASSGGSGGYTFGSGTRLTVV.

This rearrangement joins TRBV3-1 (or the pseudogene TRBV3-2) to TRBJ1-1, with no clear D. CDR3 size: 12 residues. The V gene's germline CDR1 is LGHDT and CDR2 YNNKEL (reference sequence). Trimming removed 4 bases from V and 6 bases from J, with 9 bases in between. CDR3 loop: CASSPPGAEAFF. The CDR3 DNA sequence: TGTGCCAGCAGCCCCCCAGGTGCTGAAGCTTTCTTT.

The rearrangement joins TRBV7-2 to TRBJ1-1; D is perhaps TRBD1 (6 bases). This CDR3 comprises 14 residues. Between the trimmed V and J ends, which lost 1 base and 9 bases, there was a span of 15 bases. The germline gives CDR1 SGHTA, CDR2 FQGNSA. CDR3 coding DNA: TGTGCCAGCAGCTTAGGGGGGACACCCTACAAAGCTTTCTTT. The encoded protein is CASSLGGTPYKAFF.

This clone appeared a single time. The rearrangement links TRBV19 to TRBJ1-2, with a possible D match to TRBD1 (5 bases). The CDR3 runs 15 residues. The V end lost 8 bases, the J end lost 5 bases, and 21 bases lay between the germline ends. The germline gives CDR1 LNHDA, CDR2 SQIVND (reference sequence). This CDR3 reads CASYGGAAAGYGYTF. The CDR3 region has the DNA TGTGCCAGTTACGGAGGGGCCGCCGCGGGGTATGGCTACACCTTC.

V gene TRBV24-1 combines with J gene TRBJ2-1, with 10 nucleotides matching TRBD2. CDR1 and CDR2 (germline): KGHDR, SFDVKD. The V segment lost 0 bases and the J segment 2 bases; nucleotides outside the gene matches: 6. This CDR3 is built from 18 residues. The CDR3 bases are TGTGCCACCAGTGATTTGCCTAGCGGGAGAACCCCCTACAATGAGCAGTTCTTC. This translates into CATSDLPSGRTPYNEQFF.

V usage is TRBV5-1 and J usage is TRBJ1-5; D ambiguous. Germline V CDR1 and CDR2: SGHRS, YFSETQ. Trimming took off 0 bases at V and 4 bases at J, with 8 bases between the two ends. This CDR3 has 14 amino acids. The CDR3 is CASSLVPGNQPQHF. DNA of the CDR3: TGCGCCAGCAGCTTGGTTCCGGGGAATCAGCCCCAGCATTTT.

The chain combines TRBV24-1 with TRBJ2-7; D is possibly TRBD2 (6 bases). Germline V gives CDR1 KGHDR, CDR2 SFDVKD. The CDR3 totals 16 residues. The V gene lost 3 bases and the J gene lost 7 bases, with 21 bases spanning the gap. CDR3 residues: CATSDAGGTGRREQYF. The CDR3 DNA reads as TGTGCCACCAGTGATGCTGGGGGGACGGGGCGCAGGGAGCAGTACTTC.

This chain links TRBV5-1 with TRBJ2-1; possibly TRBD1 or TRBD2 for D (5 bases each). From germline, CDR1 is SGHRS and CDR2 YFSETQ. The length of the CDR3 is 13 residues. V lost 0 bases and J lost 8, with 9 bases in between. The CDR3 loop reads CASSLAGAHEQFF. The CDR3 DNA follows: TGCGCCAGCAGCTTGGCCGGGGCTCATGAGCAGTTCTTC.

The gene calls are TRBV5-1 and TRBJ2-5; a possible D gene is TRBD1 (5 bases). Germline V gives CDR1 SGHRS, CDR2 YFSETQ. V lost 0 bases, J lost 0 bases, and 12 bases lay in between. The CDR3 runs to 16 residues. The CDR3, as DNA: TGCGCCAGCAGCTTGGGCACAGGACCGTACCAAGAGACCCAGTACTTC. Translating gives CASSLGTGPYQETQYF.

This clone was counted once. The V and J genes are TRBV24-1 and TRBJ2-5; a possible D gene is TRBD2 (7 bases). CDR3 size: 14 residues. The V end was cut by 4 bases, the J end by 5 bases, with 13 bases between. CDR1 is KGHDR and CDR2 is SFDVKD in the germline V gene. The CDR3 region is CATSERGGGETQYF. The CDR3, as DNA: TGTGCCACCAGTGAAAGGGGGGGTGGGGAGACCCAGTACTTC.

This chain joins TRBV7-2 and TRBJ2-7; D could derive from TRBD1 or TRBD2 (6 bases each). Germline V gene sequence: CDR1 SGHTA, CDR2 FQGNSA. The ends were cut back, 2 bases at V and 0 bases at J, with 14 bases in the middle. The CDR3 totals 16 residues. The CDR3 DNA is TGTGCCAGCAGCTTAATGGGGGGCGCCACCTCCTACGAGCAGTACTTC. Translation: CASSLMGGATSYEQYF.

This clone was counted a few times. The chain is built from TRBV27 and TRBJ2-1; D unresolved. Between the trimmed V and J ends, which lost 6 bases and 9 bases, there was a span of 12 bases. Germline lookup yields CDR1 MNHEY and CDR2 SMNVEV (reference sequence). The CDR3 loop spans 12 amino acids. CDR3 amino acids: CASRTPRGEQFF. The CDR3 DNA sequence: TGTGCCAGCAGGACTCCTAGAGGTGAGCAGTTCTTC.

As DNA, the CDR3 is TGTGCCAGCAGTTTGGGGTATCCATTGAACACTGAAGCTTTCTTT. It specifies CASSLGYPLNTEAFF. This chain joins TRBV27 and TRBJ1-1; D call uncertain. CDR3 length: 15 amino acids. Germline values: CDR1 MNHEY, CDR2 SMNVEV (reference sequence). Trimming stripped 3 bases from V and 0 bases from J, with 11 bases between.

V usage is TRBV7-3 and J usage is TRBJ2-2; D remains unclear. V was shortened by 6 bases and J by 0 bases, with 8 bases between the two germline ends. The germline gives CDR1 SGHTA, CDR2 FQGTGA. The CDR3 has 14 residues. The CDR3 region has the DNA TGTGCCAGCAGAGTTGGGGCGAACACCGGGGAGCTGTTTTTT. Amino acid sequence: CASRVGANTGELFF.

The V call is TRBV9, the J call TRBJ2-1; the D is unclear. V was clipped by 4 bases and J by 9 bases, with 14 bases between them. CDR3 size: 13 residues. Germline V gene data show CDR1 as SGDLS and CDR2 as YYNGEE. DNA for the CDR3: TGTGCCAGCAGCCCCCAGGCGTGGACTGAGCAGTTCTTC. This sequence encodes CASSPQAWTEQFF.

Points on this clone: The sample holds other DNA sequences that translate to the same CDR3. CDR3 protein: CASSEYQPQHF. The CDR3 DNA reads TGTGCCAGCAGTGAATACCAGCCCCAGCATTTT. The V call is TRBV6-1, the J call TRBJ1-5; D not resolved. Germline V gene sequence: CDR1 MNHNS, CDR2 SASEGT. The CDR3 is made up of 11 amino acids. V lost 2 bases and J lost 7, with 3 bases in between.

This chain uses TRBV15 with TRBJ2-7; TRBD2 matches 9 bases. Germline CDR1 LNHNV, CDR2 YYDKDF (reference sequence). CDR3 size: 16 residues. With V trimmed by 5 bases and J by 0 bases, 8 bases remained unmatched. The CDR3 reads CATSDRLAAHSYEQYF. CDR3 DNA: TGTGCCACCAGCGACCGACTAGCGGCCCACTCCTACGAGCAGTACTTC.

The rearrangement uses TRBV3-1 (or the pseudogene TRBV3-2) and TRBJ2-1; D possibly corresponds to TRBD2 (6 bases). CDR3 size: 18 residues. Trimming shortened V by 0 bases and J by 0 bases, and 15 bases separated the two germline ends. In germline, CDR1 is LGHDT, CDR2 YNNKEL (reference sequence). The CDR3 DNA is TGTGCCAGCAGCCAAGATGTGTCGGCGACTAGCTCCTACAATGAGCAGTTCTTC. Protein product: CASSQDVSATSSYNEQFF.